This entry describes one TCR beta chain. No cognate antigen has been identified for it. Per-nucleotide qualities are absent, and no much larger clonotype sits a single base away. This specimen belongs to a study of chemoradiotherapy in HPV16-positive cancers (dated by TCRdb to the early 2020s). Regarding the research as a whole: Candidate HPV-specific T-cell clones and common TCR motifs were defined by functional T-cell assays performed on cells from a couple of HPV16-positive patients. The candidate HPV-specific TCRs and motifs were then tracked in TCR repertoires from around 93 patients with HPV-related cancers. Whether T-cell immunity against the HPV oncoproteins E6 and E7 changes during chemoradiotherapy and whether survival is affected by this immunity were examined in the study. General conclusions and limits of the study: Expansion of candidate HPV-specific clones and E7-related TCR motifs was observed in the tumor microenvironment during treatment, whereas no such expansion was observed for non-HPV-specific T cells. Only two HPV16-positive patients were used to derive the functional definition of HPV-specific T cells, and the survival association was reported for HPV16-positive patients. In HPV16-positive patients, expansion of HPV-responsive T cells during chemoradiotherapy was found to be associated with improved recurrence-free survival.

Receptor amplification or capture employed the immunoSEQ multiplex PCR assay. TCRdb holds this immuneACCESS table with in-frame rearrangements only. Some clones are missing; in checked studies, unresolved V genes explain under half, and the rest has no known cause. Here the sample has roughly 16,000 clones; more than 75% occur a single time. The ten largest clonotypes hold approximately 11% of the sample. Repertoires were sampled multiple times during chemoradiotherapy, which allowed clonal expansion in the tumor microenvironment to be followed. This specimen was collected from a patient who underwent chemoradiotherapy. This clonotype was obtained from a human donor with HPV-associated anogenital cancer.

The CDR3 sequence is CASSYSFGPTNEKLFF. The DNA sequence is as follows: TGTGCCAGCAGTTACTCGTTCGGCCCAACTAATGAAAAACTGTTTTTT. The rearrangement combines TRBV6-5 with TRBJ1-4, with the D gene not confidently named. The germline V gene yields MNHEY for CDR1 and SVGAGI for CDR2. V loses 0 bases of germline sequence and J loses 0 bases, and the interval between the two ends is 8 bases. Including the terminal cysteine and phenylalanine, the CDR3 comprises 16 residues. The read is trimmed to its CDR3 DNA, 48 bases read in frame from base 1.